Listed below are T cell receptor beta chains from one sample, sequenced in a study of T cell responses to AZD1222 COVID-19 vaccine. Assay used: immunoSEQ multiplex PCR; TCRdb lists only in-frame clones, some missing. Among roughly 270,000 clones listed, around 93% were seen once. The sequencing used peripheral blood, collected 28 days after the second AZD1222 dose. These receptors were collected from an adult who received the AZD1222 COVID-19 vaccine. CDR3s include the opening cysteine and the closing phenylalanine or tryptophan. The D gene is left open where the match is weak. Where a row states a size, it is once, few, many or the class of an expanded clone; other rows omit it.

v_gene: TRBV4-2
abundance: .
j_gene: TRBJ1-1
d_gene: .
CDR3nt: TGTGCCAGCAGCCGACGGACAGAGAGGACTGAAGCTTTCTTT
CDR3aa: CASSRRTERTEAFF

v_gene: TRBV11-2
abundance: .
j_gene: TRBJ1-1
d_gene: .
CDR3nt: TGTGCCAGCAGCTTAGATCGCCAGAGAGCTTTCTTT
CDR3aa: CASSLDRQRAFF

v_gene: TRBV6-2/TRBV6-3
abundance: .
j_gene: TRBJ1-5
d_gene: .
CDR3nt: TGTGCCAGCAGCCTCGGACAGTTCGGGAATCAGCCCCAGCATTTT
CDR3aa: CASSLGQFGNQPQHF

v_gene: TRBV19
abundance: .
j_gene: TRBJ2-7
d_gene: .
CDR3nt: TGTGCCAGTAGTGCTGGACAGTACTACGAGCAGTACTTC
CDR3aa: CASSAGQYYEQYF

v_gene: TRBV20-1
abundance: .
j_gene: TRBJ2-2
d_gene: TRBD2
CDR3nt: TGCAGTGCTAGTTCCCTGACTAGCGGGAGGTGCCACCCGAACACCGGGGAGCTGTTTTTT
CDR3aa: CSASSLTSGRCHPNTGELFF

v_gene: TRBV3-1/TRBV3-2
abundance: .
j_gene: TRBJ2-7
d_gene: .
CDR3nt: TGTGCCAGCAGCCCTGCCAGCGAGCAGTACTTC
CDR3aa: CASSPASEQYF

v_gene: TRBV27
abundance: .
j_gene: TRBJ2-7
d_gene: .
CDR3nt: TGTGCCAGCAGTTTAAGGGGTCGGAAGTACTTC
CDR3aa: CASSLRGRKYF

v_gene: TRBV7-2
abundance: .
j_gene: TRBJ1-5
d_gene: .
CDR3nt: TGTGCCAGCAGCTCCGGCGGGGGGCGTCAGCCCCAGCATTTT
CDR3aa: CASSSGGGRQPQHF

v_gene: TRBV12-3/TRBV12-4
abundance: .
j_gene: TRBJ1-6
d_gene: .
CDR3nt: TGTGCCAGCAGTTTACTCGAGGATTCACCCCTCCACTTT
CDR3aa: CASSLLEDSPLHF

v_gene: TRBV28
abundance: .
j_gene: TRBJ1-2
d_gene: TRBD1
CDR3nt: TGTGCCAGCAGTATTGGACAGGGTGAGATCCCATTACTCTTC
CDR3aa: CASSIGQGEIPLLF

v_gene: TRBV6-5
abundance: once
j_gene: TRBJ2-1
d_gene: TRBD1
CDR3nt: TGTGCCAGCAGCTACACAGGGGGTTTATATGGTGAGCAGTTCTTC
CDR3aa: CASSYTGGLYGEQFF

v_gene: TRBV27
abundance: .
j_gene: TRBJ2-1
d_gene: .
CDR3nt: TGTGCCAGCAGTTTGAACAGATACAATGAGCAGTTCTTC
CDR3aa: CASSLNRYNEQFF

v_gene: TRBV7-2
abundance: .
j_gene: TRBJ2-1
d_gene: TRBD2
CDR3nt: TGTGCCATCCGGAGTTGGCGGGAGGGCCAGAATGAGCAGTTCTTC
CDR3aa: CAIRSWREGQNEQFF

v_gene: TRBV18
abundance: .
j_gene: TRBJ1-1
d_gene: .
CDR3nt: TGTGCCAGCTCCAGCGGGGGTTGGGGCACTGAAGCTTTCTTT
CDR3aa: CASSSGGWGTEAFF

v_gene: TRBV20-1
abundance: once
j_gene: TRBJ2-7
d_gene: TRBD1
CDR3nt: TGCAGTGCTAGTCCCGGGACAGGGGGCTACGAGCAGTACTTC
CDR3aa: CSASPGTGGYEQYF

v_gene: TRBV27
abundance: .
j_gene: TRBJ1-2
d_gene: .
CDR3nt: TGTGCCAGCGGAGGCCGACAGGCGCCTAACTATGGCTACACCTTC
CDR3aa: CASGGRQAPNYGYTF

v_gene: TRBV5-1
abundance: .
j_gene: TRBJ2-5
d_gene: TRBD1
CDR3nt: TGCGCCAGCAGCCCCACAGGGGGAGAGACCCAGTACTTC
CDR3aa: CASSPTGGETQYF

v_gene: TRBV25-1
abundance: .
j_gene: TRBJ2-3
d_gene: .
CDR3nt: TGTGCCAGCAGTGATTACTTGGTAGATACGCAGTATTTT
CDR3aa: CASSDYLVDTQYF

v_gene: TRBV30
abundance: .
j_gene: TRBJ2-7
d_gene: .
CDR3nt: TGTGCCTGGAGAAGCCGGGTGGATCCCTACGAGCAGTACTTC
CDR3aa: CAWRSRVDPYEQYF

v_gene: TRBV4-1
abundance: .
j_gene: TRBJ2-7
d_gene: TRBD2
CDR3nt: TGCGCCAGCAGCCCGGGACTAGCGGGAGTAGGCGAGCAGTACTTC
CDR3aa: CASSPGLAGVGEQYF

v_gene: TRBV3-1/TRBV3-2
abundance: .
j_gene: TRBJ1-3
d_gene: .
CDR3nt: TGTGCCAGCCGTCCCCTACAGGGCTCGGGAAACACCATATATTTT
CDR3aa: CASRPLQGSGNTIYF

v_gene: TRBV7-9
abundance: .
j_gene: TRBJ1-1
d_gene: .
CDR3nt: TGTGCCAGCAGCTACCCCGGGGGGACTGAAGCTTTCTTT
CDR3aa: CASSYPGGTEAFF

v_gene: TRBV28
abundance: .
j_gene: TRBJ1-2
d_gene: .
CDR3nt: TGTGCCAGCAGTTTGGGCCCCGACTCTTCCTATGGCTACACCTTC
CDR3aa: CASSLGPDSSYGYTF

v_gene: TRBV19
abundance: .
j_gene: TRBJ2-1
d_gene: TRBD2
CDR3nt: TGTGCCAGTAGTAGTAGCGGGAGTGGGGCCAATGAGCAGTTCTTC
CDR3aa: CASSSSGSGANEQFF

v_gene: TRBV2
abundance: .
j_gene: TRBJ1-5
d_gene: .
CDR3nt: TGTGCCAGCAGTGAACTACTTCACCAGAGGGGCAATCAGCCCCAGCATTTT
CDR3aa: CASSELLHQRGNQPQHF

v_gene: TRBV25-1
abundance: .
j_gene: TRBJ2-7
d_gene: .
CDR3nt: TGTGCCAGCAGTGAGACAGGAGTTTTGTACGAGCAGTACTTC
CDR3aa: CASSETGVLYEQYF

v_gene: TRBV7-9
abundance: .
j_gene: TRBJ2-7
d_gene: TRBD2
CDR3nt: TGTGCCAGCGGGAAGGCGGGAGTAACCCGGTCCTACGAGCAGTACTTC
CDR3aa: CASGKAGVTRSYEQYF

v_gene: TRBV3-1/TRBV3-2
abundance: .
j_gene: TRBJ1-1
d_gene: TRBD1
CDR3nt: TGTGCCAGCAGCCGCACAGGGGATGGGAAAGCTTTCTTT
CDR3aa: CASSRTGDGKAFF

v_gene: TRBV5-1
abundance: .
j_gene: TRBJ1-2
d_gene: TRBD1
CDR3nt: TGCGCCAGCAGCTCGGGACAGGGGACGAAGTCTAACTATGGCTACACCTTC
CDR3aa: CASSSGQGTKSNYGYTF

v_gene: TRBV13
abundance: .
j_gene: TRBJ1-3
d_gene: .
CDR3nt: TGTGCCAGCCTAGACCGAAACTCTGGAAACACCATATATTTT
CDR3aa: CASLDRNSGNTIYF

v_gene: TRBV10-2
abundance: .
j_gene: TRBJ1-4
d_gene: .
CDR3nt: TGCGCCAGCAGTGAGTCAGGGGCGGGGGAAAAACTGTTTTTT
CDR3aa: CASSESGAGEKLFF

v_gene: TRBV4-1
abundance: once
j_gene: TRBJ1-1
d_gene: TRBD1
CDR3nt: TGCGCCAGCAGCCAAGGGGACAGGACTTTTCGGACTGAAGCTTTCTTT
CDR3aa: CASSQGDRTFRTEAFF

v_gene: TRBV6-5
abundance: .
j_gene: TRBJ2-3
d_gene: .
CDR3nt: TGTGCCAGCAGTTTCGCGGGGGCCGCAGATACGCAGTATTTT
CDR3aa: CASSFAGAADTQYF

v_gene: TRBV5-1
abundance: .
j_gene: TRBJ1-1
d_gene: TRBD1
CDR3nt: TGCGCCAGCAGCTTGTTGACAGGGGGCATGAACACTGAAGCTTTCTTT
CDR3aa: CASSLLTGGMNTEAFF

v_gene: TRBV20-1
abundance: .
j_gene: TRBJ2-7
d_gene: TRBD1
CDR3nt: TGCGGGGGACAGGGGGACTACGAGCAGTACTTC
CDR3aa: CGGQGDYEQYF

v_gene: TRBV7-3
abundance: .
j_gene: TRBJ2-3
d_gene: .
CDR3nt: TGTGCCAGCAGTGTTGGGCGGTCAGATACGCAGTATTTT
CDR3aa: CASSVGRSDTQYF

v_gene: TRBV10-3
abundance: .
j_gene: TRBJ2-1
d_gene: .
CDR3nt: TGTGCCATCAGTGAGTCTGGCCAGACCAATGAGCAGTTCTTC
CDR3aa: CAISESGQTNEQFF

v_gene: TRBV3-1/TRBV3-2
abundance: .
j_gene: TRBJ1-5
d_gene: .
CDR3nt: TGTGCCAGCAGCCAAGGGCTGGGTGGTGGCAATCAGCCCCAGCATTTT
CDR3aa: CASSQGLGGGNQPQHF

v_gene: TRBV4-3
abundance: .
j_gene: TRBJ2-7
d_gene: TRBD2
CDR3nt: TGCGCCAGCAGCCAAGATACCCTAGCGGGAGGGATAGCGCAGTACTTC
CDR3aa: CASSQDTLAGGIAQYF

v_gene: TRBV21-1
abundance: .
j_gene: TRBJ1-2
d_gene: .
CDR3nt: TGTGCCAGCAGCAAAGCAGGGGATTATGGCTACACCTTC
CDR3aa: CASSKAGDYGYTF

v_gene: TRBV2
abundance: .
j_gene: TRBJ1-2
d_gene: .
CDR3nt: TGTGCCAGCAGTGAAGAGGGGAGATGGGGCTACACCTTC
CDR3aa: CASSEEGRWGYTF

v_gene: TRBV28
abundance: few
j_gene: TRBJ1-1
d_gene: .
CDR3nt: TGTGCCAGCAGTGCCCCGCCAGTCTATTCAGCTTTTACGAACACTGAAGCTTTCTTT
CDR3aa: CASSAPPVYSAFTNTEAFF

v_gene: TRBV7-2
abundance: once
j_gene: TRBJ2-7
d_gene: .
CDR3nt: TGTGCCAGCAGGACACAGGCGGCCTACGAGCAGTACTTC
CDR3aa: CASRTQAAYEQYF

v_gene: TRBV18
abundance: .
j_gene: TRBJ1-1
d_gene: .
CDR3nt: TGTGCCAGCTCACCTAACGGAGGAACTGAAGCTTTCTTT
CDR3aa: CASSPNGGTEAFF

v_gene: TRBV29-1
abundance: once
j_gene: TRBJ2-1
d_gene: .
CDR3nt: TGCAGCGTTGGCGGCCCTGGGTGGTTCTTC
CDR3aa: CSVGGPGWFF

v_gene: TRBV6-4
abundance: .
j_gene: TRBJ1-2
d_gene: .
CDR3nt: TGTGCCAGCAGTGACTCGGGCAGGGCCAACGGCTACACCTTC
CDR3aa: CASSDSGRANGYTF

v_gene: TRBV28
abundance: .
j_gene: TRBJ1-2
d_gene: TRBD1
CDR3nt: TGTGCCAGCACCGACAGGGAAGGCTACACCTTC
CDR3aa: CASTDREGYTF

v_gene: TRBV2
abundance: .
j_gene: TRBJ1-1
d_gene: .
CDR3nt: TGTGCCAGCAGTATCGACACCAACACTGAAGCTTTCTTT
CDR3aa: CASSIDTNTEAFF

v_gene: TRBV5-1
abundance: .
j_gene: TRBJ2-7
d_gene: .
CDR3nt: TGCGCCAGCAGAGATCTCTCCTACGAGCAGTACTTC
CDR3aa: CASRDLSYEQYF

v_gene: TRBV2
abundance: .
j_gene: TRBJ2-7
d_gene: TRBD1
CDR3nt: TGTGCCAGCAGTGAAAACCAGGGGGCCTACGAGCAGTACTTC
CDR3aa: CASSENQGAYEQYF

v_gene: TRBV10-3
abundance: .
j_gene: TRBJ1-5
d_gene: .
CDR3nt: TGTGCCATCAGTGAGGGGCAGTTAAATCAGCCCCAGCATTTT
CDR3aa: CAISEGQLNQPQHF

v_gene: TRBV7-8
abundance: .
j_gene: TRBJ2-7
d_gene: TRBD1
CDR3nt: TGTGCCAGCAGCGGGACAGGAGATTCCTACGAGCAGTACTTC
CDR3aa: CASSGTGDSYEQYF

v_gene: TRBV9
abundance: .
j_gene: TRBJ2-1
d_gene: TRBD2
CDR3nt: TGTGCCAGCAGCCCCGGGACTAGCGGGCATTCCTACAATGAGCAGTTCTTC
CDR3aa: CASSPGTSGHSYNEQFF

v_gene: TRBV21-1
abundance: once
j_gene: TRBJ1-3
d_gene: .
CDR3nt: TGTGCCAGCAGCCAAAAGCCAGGGAGTGGCTCTGGAAACACCATATATTTT
CDR3aa: CASSQKPGSGSGNTIYF

v_gene: TRBV2
abundance: .
j_gene: TRBJ2-3
d_gene: .
CDR3nt: TGTGCCAGCAGTGTAGGGGCGGAAGATACGCAGTATTTT
CDR3aa: CASSVGAEDTQYF

v_gene: TRBV11-1
abundance: .
j_gene: TRBJ2-7
d_gene: .
CDR3nt: TGTGCCAGCAGCTTAGCGCATGGAGGGGCTACCTACGAGCAGTACTTC
CDR3aa: CASSLAHGGATYEQYF

v_gene: TRBV3-1/TRBV3-2
abundance: .
j_gene: TRBJ1-2
d_gene: .
CDR3nt: TGTGCCAGCAGCCAAGATTCGGCCGGAGGTGGCTACACCTTC
CDR3aa: CASSQDSAGGGYTF

v_gene: TRBV7-2
abundance: .
j_gene: TRBJ1-1
d_gene: .
CDR3nt: TGTGCCAGCAGCTCTCCCCAGGGCTACACTGAAGCTTTCTTT
CDR3aa: CASSSPQGYTEAFF

v_gene: TRBV7-2
abundance: .
j_gene: TRBJ2-4
d_gene: TRBD2
CDR3nt: TGTGCCAGCAGCTTAGTAGCGGGGGACATTCAGTACTTC
CDR3aa: CASSLVAGDIQYF

v_gene: TRBV28
abundance: .
j_gene: TRBJ1-1
d_gene: TRBD1
CDR3nt: TGTGCCAGCAGTTGGGACAGATTGAACACTGAAGCTTTCTTT
CDR3aa: CASSWDRLNTEAFF